These 21 T cell receptor beta chains were all obtained from the same sample, sequenced in a study of CD8 T cells in Susac syndrome. Random hexamers were used to reverse transcribe the RNA input (about 0.45 to 1 ug). One entry per CDR3 protein results from TCRdb running MiXCR on the immunoSEQ multiplex PCR reads. Of some 450,000 distinct CDR3 sequences listed, around 85% are singletons. Sequenced sample: CD8+ T cells from PBMCs. These receptors came from a human donor with multiple sclerosis.

The rearrangement joins TRBV6-1 to TRBJ1-2; weak D call: TRBD1 (6 bases). V lost 6 bases and J 2 bases, leaving 16 bases between the germline ends. The germline gives CDR1 MNHNS, CDR2 SASEGT. The CDR3 totals 15 residues. CDR3 protein: CASSVTGPGNYGYTF. CDR3 sequence (DNA): TGTGCCAGCAGCGTCACAGGGCCGGGAAACTATGGCTACACCTTC.

The genes are TRBV11-1 and TRBJ1-1, with 8 positions matching TRBD1. This CDR3 is built from 17 residues. V trimming: 5 bases; J trimming: 0 bases; junction bases outside the gene matches: 11. The germline CDR1 and CDR2 sequences are SGHAT and FQDESV (reference sequence). This CDR3 reads CASSRERTGSMNTEAFF. As DNA, the CDR3 is TGTGCCAGCAGCCGAGAAAGGACAGGGTCGATGAACACTGAAGCTTTCTTT.

This clonotype was detected once. CDR3 residues: CASSRRLAHEILAKNIQYF. CDR3 nucleotide sequence: TGTGCCAGCAGCCGACGACTAGCCCACGAAATACTAGCCAAAAACATTCAGTACTTC. The chain is built from TRBV2 and TRBJ2-4; TRBD2 matches 7 bases. The CDR3 extends over 19 amino acids. Germline CDR1 SNHLY, CDR2 FYNNEI. Losses at the gene ends were 6 bases for V and 0 bases for J; bases not matched to a gene: 17.

The V gene is TRBV6-6, the J gene TRBJ2-7, with 8 bases identical to TRBD1. The germline CDR1 and CDR2 sequences are MNHNY and SVGAGI (reference sequence). This CDR3 spans 15 amino acids. J was trimmed by 3 bases and V by 6 bases; bases with no gene match: 10. The CDR3 nucleotides read TGTGCCAGCAGACCCACCGGGACAGGCGACTACGAGCAGTACTTC. Amino acids: CASRPTGTGDYEQYF.

The gene calls are TRBV4-1 and TRBJ1-1; D gene unclear. Germline V gene data show CDR1 as MGHRA and CDR2 as YSYEKL. V lost 8 bases, J lost 1 base, and 14 bases lay in between. The CDR3 loop spans 14 amino acids. The CDR3 sequence: CASGDGSGNTEAFF. CDR3 DNA sequence: TGCGCCAGCGGTGATGGAAGTGGGAACACTGAAGCTTTCTTT.

This chain uses TRBV6-6 with TRBJ1-1; D possibly corresponds to TRBD1 (6 bases). The V gene's germline CDR1 is MNHNY and CDR2 SVGAGI (reference sequence). Trimming stripped 4 bases from V and 0 bases from J, with 12 bases between. This CDR3 contains 15 residues. The CDR3 reads CASSLAGTMNTEAFF. CDR3 nucleotides: TGTGCCAGCAGTTTAGCCGGGACAATGAACACTGAAGCTTTCTTT.

CDR3 nucleotides: TGCGCCAGCAGCGACAGGGGAGATATTGATGGCTACACCTTC. It yields the protein CASSDRGDIDGYTF. The chain joins TRBV5-1 to TRBJ1-2; 8 nucleotides align to TRBD1. The CDR3 totals 14 residues. V shed 4 bases and J 6 bases; nucleotides not matched to a gene: 8. CDR1 SGHRS and CDR2 YFSETQ come from the germline V gene.

This rearrangement joins TRBV19 to TRBJ2-7; D gene unclear. V lost 1 base and J lost 3, with 13 bases in between. The CDR3 totals 15 residues. CDR1 and CDR2 (germline): LNHDA, SQIVND (reference sequence). The CDR3 nucleotides are TGTGCCAGTAGTATAGCGAAGGCCCCCGTCTACGAGCAGTACTTC. Its protein is CASSIAKAPVYEQYF.

The V call is TRBV5-1, the J call TRBJ2-7, with D tentatively TRBD1 or TRBD2 (6 bases each). V lost 0 bases and J lost 5, with 15 bases in between. The CDR3 totals 15 residues. The germline CDR1 and CDR2 sequences are SGHRS and YFSETQ. CDR3 nucleotide sequence: TGCGCCAGCAGCTTGGCGGAGGTCGGGGGCCACGAGCAGTACTTC. Translation gives CASSLAEVGGHEQYF.

V gene TRBV2 combines with J gene TRBJ1-6, with D perhaps TRBD1 (6 bases). This CDR3 is 14 amino acids long. The germline CDR1 and CDR2 sequences are SNHLY and FYNNEI. CDR3 nucleotide sequence: TGTGCAGACAGGTCCCAAGTCCTTGATTCACCCCTCCACTTT. Residues: CADRSQVLDSPLHF.

J is TRBJ2-7 and V is TRBV6-2 or TRBV6-3; D possibly corresponds to TRBD1 (5 bases). This CDR3 is built from 13 residues. V was trimmed by 2 bases and J by 4 bases, leaving 9 bases between them. CDR1 is MNHEY, CDR2 SVGEGT, per germline. CDR3 DNA: TGTGCCAGCAGTTACGGGGCAGTTTACGAGCAGTACTTC. Protein: CASSYGAVYEQYF.

The chain uses TRBV27 and TRBJ1-2; D ambiguous. In germline, CDR1 is MNHEY, CDR2 SMNVEV (reference sequence). This CDR3 contains 13 residues. V lost 1 base, J lost 3 bases, and 6 bases lay in between. CDR3 nucleotides: TGTGCCAGCAGTTTATACAGCCACTATGGCTACACCTTC. Amino acid sequence: CASSLYSHYGYTF.

J is TRBJ2-1 and V is TRBV10-2; TRBD2 aligns across 11 bases. The CDR3 is made up of 14 amino acids. CDR1 is WSHSY and CDR2 is SAAADI in the germline V gene. With V trimmed by 8 bases and J by 9 bases, 9 bases remained unmatched. The CDR3 bases are TGCGCCAGCCTACTAGCGGGAGTAGAGGGTGAGCAGTTCTTC. Translated: CASLLAGVEGEQFF.

A remark on this clonotype: An end of the junction differs from the germline gene, which may be a read error. The V gene is TRBV6-2 or TRBV6-3, the J gene TRBJ1-5, with D possibly matching TRBD1 (5 bases). The CDR3 runs to 14 residues. CDR1 is MNHEY, CDR2 SVGEGT, per germline. DNA for the CDR3: TGTGCCAGCAGTTACGGGGGGACGGTTCAGTCCCAGCATTTT. Encoded protein: CASSYGGTVQSQHF.

The V gene is TRBV12-3 or TRBV12-4, the J gene TRBJ1-1; no clear D. Trimming took 3 bases from V and 7 from J, leaving 9 bases between them. The CDR3 runs to 12 residues. CDR3: CASSFSLLEAFF. The CDR3 DNA reads TGTGCCAGCAGTTTCAGTCTTCTTGAAGCTTTCTTT.

The chain carries TRBV9 and TRBJ1-3; D may be TRBD1 (6 bases). The CDR3 is 15 amino acids. The V end lost 5 bases, the J end lost 2 bases, and 14 bases lay between the germline ends. Germline loops: CDR1 SGDLS, CDR2 YYNGEE. CDR3 residues: CASSSGQSTGNTIYF. CDR3 bases: TGTGCCAGCAGTTCAGGACAGTCAACTGGAAACACCATATATTTT.

CDR3 residues: CASSDSLYYEQYF. The CDR3 DNA reads as TGTGCCAGCAGTGACTCGCTATACTACGAGCAGTACTTC. V and J are TRBV2 and TRBJ2-7; unclear D gene. Germline V gene lookup returns CDR1 SNHLY and CDR2 FYNNEI. Trimming pared 3 bases from V and 3 bases from J, leaving 9 bases between. This CDR3 region has 13 residues.

The chain is built from TRBV14 and TRBJ2-1; D is ambiguous. V lost 3 bases to trimming and J lost 9 bases, with 6 bases between them. Germline V CDR1 and CDR2: SGHDN, FVKESK. The CDR3 totals 11 residues. Here the CDR3 reads CASSHYLEQFF. The CDR3 bases are TGTGCCAGCAGCCATTACCTTGAGCAGTTCTTC.

This chain joins TRBV10-2 and TRBJ2-3; 7 positions match TRBD2. The germline V gene has CDR1 WSHSY and CDR2 SAAADI. With 6 bases clipped from V and 1 base from J, the junction kept 7 bases outside the gene matches. The CDR3 runs 15 residues. Here the CDR3 DNA reads TGCGCCAGCAGCCATGGCGGGGGTGGCACAGATACGCAGTATTTT. Amino acids: CASSHGGGGTDTQYF.

In DNA, the CDR3 is TGTGCCATCAGGGGGGGACAGGGCAGTGAAAAACTGTTTTTT. It is translated as CAIRGGQGSEKLFF. The chain recombines TRBV10-3 with TRBJ1-4; TRBD1 aligns across 9 bases. The CDR3 runs 14 residues. V lost 6 bases, J lost 7 bases, and 6 bases stayed unmatched. The germline V gene encodes CDR1 ENHRY and CDR2 SYGVKD.

The chain is built from TRBV6-5 and TRBJ2-1; 9 bases are a match to TRBD1. Germline trimming cut 2 bases from V and 6 bases from J; bases unmatched to any gene: 2. CDR1 is MNHEY, CDR2 SVGAGI, per germline. CDR3 size: 14 residues. The CDR3 is CASSYQGQGNEQFF. Written as DNA, the CDR3 is TGTGCCAGCAGTTACCAGGGACAGGGCAATGAGCAGTTCTTC.